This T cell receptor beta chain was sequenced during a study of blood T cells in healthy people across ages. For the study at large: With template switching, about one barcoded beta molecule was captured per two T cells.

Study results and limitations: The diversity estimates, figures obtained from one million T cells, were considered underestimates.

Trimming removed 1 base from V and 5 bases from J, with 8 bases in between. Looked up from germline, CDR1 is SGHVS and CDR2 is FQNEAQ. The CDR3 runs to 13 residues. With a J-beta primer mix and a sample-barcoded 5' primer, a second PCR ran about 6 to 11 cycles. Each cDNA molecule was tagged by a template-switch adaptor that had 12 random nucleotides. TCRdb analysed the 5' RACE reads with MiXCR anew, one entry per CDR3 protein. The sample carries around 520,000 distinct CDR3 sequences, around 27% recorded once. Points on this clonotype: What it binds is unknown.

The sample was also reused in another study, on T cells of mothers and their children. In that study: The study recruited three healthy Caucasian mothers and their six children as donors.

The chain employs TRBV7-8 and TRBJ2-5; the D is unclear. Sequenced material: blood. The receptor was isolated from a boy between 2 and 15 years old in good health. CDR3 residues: CASSLGQTETQYF. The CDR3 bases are TGTGCCAGCAGCTTAGGGCAGACGGAGACCCAGTACTTC.